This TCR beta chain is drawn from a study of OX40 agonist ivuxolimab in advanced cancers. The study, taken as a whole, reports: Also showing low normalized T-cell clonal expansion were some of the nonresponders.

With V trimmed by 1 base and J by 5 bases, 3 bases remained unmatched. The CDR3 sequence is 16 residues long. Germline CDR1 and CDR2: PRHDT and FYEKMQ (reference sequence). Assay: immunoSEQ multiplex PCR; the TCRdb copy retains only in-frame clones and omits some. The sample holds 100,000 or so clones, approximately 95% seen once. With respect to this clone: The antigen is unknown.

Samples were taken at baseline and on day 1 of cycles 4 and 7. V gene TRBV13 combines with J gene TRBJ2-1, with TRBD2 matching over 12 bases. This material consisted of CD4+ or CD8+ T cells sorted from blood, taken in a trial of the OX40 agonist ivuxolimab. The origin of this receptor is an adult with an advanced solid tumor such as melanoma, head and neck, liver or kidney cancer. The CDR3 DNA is TGTGCCAGCAGCTTAGAAGGACTAGCGGGGCACAATGAGCAGTTCTTC. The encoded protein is CASSLEGLAGHNEQFF. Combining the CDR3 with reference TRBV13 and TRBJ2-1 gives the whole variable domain AAGVIQSPRHLIKEKRETATLKCYPIPRHDTVYWYQQGPGQDPQFLISFYEKMQSDKGSIPDRFSAQQFSDYHSELNMSSLELGDSALYFCASSLEGLAGHNEQFFGPGTRLTVL.